This T cell receptor (beta chain) was found in a study of human T cells and chemical hapten exposure. Described time point: healthy volunteer bleed at 2 weeks. Unfractionated whole blood yielded the extracted total RNA. Study-wide findings and caveats: Sensitization with DPC brought no change to TCRs above 1 in 1000 in frequency.

TCRdb ran MiXCR on the RACE reads and lists one entry per CDR3 protein. The data show approximately 97,000 distinct CDR3 sequences, with about 8.7% seen just once and 2.9% held by the top ten. This clonotype has a handful of counts. Its specificity is unknown. Per the germline V gene, CDR1 is SQVTM and CDR2 is ANQGSEA. Trimming took off 2 bases at V and 4 bases at J, with 15 bases between the two ends. This CDR3 spans 14 amino acids. The chain uses TRBV29-1 and TRBJ2-7; D ambiguous. The source of this sequence is a female donor in good health. Some clones in this sample may be carry-over from other donors' samples. Specimen: whole blood. The CDR3 DNA reads as TGCAGCGTTGAAACGCAGGAAGGCGGTTACGAGCAGTACTTC. This sequence encodes CSVETQEGGYEQYF.